The entry below gives a single T cell receptor (beta chain) sequence along with its context. Its target is unknown. The primer mix had 60 Vbeta and 13 Jbeta primers. In the original processing: Approximately 11 million of the 80 million or so unique TCR beta chains counted in a later analysis were shared. Using immunoSEQ multiplex PCR, the repertoire was profiled, and TCRdb retains in-frame clones only, with some absent. From that table come the V and J calls and clone size; the DNA was used to work out D and trimming. The table lists about 120,000 clones, roughly 70% of them singletons, with 11% in the top ten. The record originates from a study of cytomegalovirus exposure and HLA in healthy donors. Findings and limits, study-wide: TCR beta chain V- and J-gene trimming was linked, in a later analysis, to a missense variant in DCLRE1C. In most subjects, TCR beta sequences reportedly gave accurate predictions of HLA-A and HLA-B alleles.

The specimen sequenced was PBMCs. This TCR came from a woman between 50 and 59 years old in good health and CMV-seropositive.

The chain's CDR3 is CASSLNRGNYGYTF. CDR3 sequence (DNA): TGTGCCAGCAGTTTAAACAGGGGGAACTATGGCTACACCTTC. The gene calls are TRBV27 and TRBJ1-2; 8 bases line up with TRBD1. The CDR3 contains 14 residues. Losses at the gene ends were 2 bases for V and 2 bases for J; bases not matched to a gene: 1. Looked up from germline, CDR1 is MNHEY and CDR2 is SMNVEV (reference sequence).